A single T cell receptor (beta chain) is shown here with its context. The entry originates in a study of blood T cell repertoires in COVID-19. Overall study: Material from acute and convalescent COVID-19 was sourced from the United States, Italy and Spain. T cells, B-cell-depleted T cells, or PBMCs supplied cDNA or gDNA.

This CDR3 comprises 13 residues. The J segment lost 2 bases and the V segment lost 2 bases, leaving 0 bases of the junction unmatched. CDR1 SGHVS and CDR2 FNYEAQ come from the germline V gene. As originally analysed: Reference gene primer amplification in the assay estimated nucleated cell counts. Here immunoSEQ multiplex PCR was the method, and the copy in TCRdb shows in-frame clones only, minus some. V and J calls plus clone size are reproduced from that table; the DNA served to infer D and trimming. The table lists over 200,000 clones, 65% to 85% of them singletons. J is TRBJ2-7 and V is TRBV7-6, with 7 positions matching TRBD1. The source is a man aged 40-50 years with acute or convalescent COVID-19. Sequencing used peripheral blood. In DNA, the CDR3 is TGTGCCAGCAGCTTACAGGGGGCCTACGAGCAGTACTTC. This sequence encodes CASSLQGAYEQYF.